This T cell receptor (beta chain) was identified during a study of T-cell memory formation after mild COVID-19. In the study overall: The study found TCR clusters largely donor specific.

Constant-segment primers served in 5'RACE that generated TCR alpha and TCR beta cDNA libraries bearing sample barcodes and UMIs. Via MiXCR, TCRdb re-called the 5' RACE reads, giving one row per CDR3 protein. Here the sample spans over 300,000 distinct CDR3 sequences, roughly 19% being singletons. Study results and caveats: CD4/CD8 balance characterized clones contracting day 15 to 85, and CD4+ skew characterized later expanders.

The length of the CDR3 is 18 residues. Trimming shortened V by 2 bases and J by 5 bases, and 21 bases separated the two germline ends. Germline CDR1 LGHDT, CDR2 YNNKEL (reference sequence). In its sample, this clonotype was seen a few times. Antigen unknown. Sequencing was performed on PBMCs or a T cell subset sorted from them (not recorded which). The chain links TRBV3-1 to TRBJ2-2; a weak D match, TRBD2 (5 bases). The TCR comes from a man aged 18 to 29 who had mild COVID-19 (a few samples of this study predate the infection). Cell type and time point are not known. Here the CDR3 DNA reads TGTGCCAGCAGCCAAAACCTCCGCAGCGGCTTTCGGACCGGGGAGCTGTTTTTT. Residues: CASSQNLRSGFRTGELFF.